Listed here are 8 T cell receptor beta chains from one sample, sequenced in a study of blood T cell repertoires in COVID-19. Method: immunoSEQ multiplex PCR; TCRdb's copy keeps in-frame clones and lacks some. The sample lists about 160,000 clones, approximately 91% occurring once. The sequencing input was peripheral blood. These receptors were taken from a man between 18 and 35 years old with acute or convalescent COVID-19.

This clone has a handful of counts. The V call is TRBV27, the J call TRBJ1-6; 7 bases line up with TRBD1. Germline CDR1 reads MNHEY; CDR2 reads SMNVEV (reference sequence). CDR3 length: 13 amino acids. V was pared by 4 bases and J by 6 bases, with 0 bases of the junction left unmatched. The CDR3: CASSWDSNSPLHF. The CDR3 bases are TGTGCCAGCAGTTGGGACAGTAATTCACCCCTCCACTTT.

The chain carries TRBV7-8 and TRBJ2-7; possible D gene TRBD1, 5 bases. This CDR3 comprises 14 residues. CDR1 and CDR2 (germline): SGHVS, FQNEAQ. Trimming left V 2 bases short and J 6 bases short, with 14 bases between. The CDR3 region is CASSLIRAQGEQYF. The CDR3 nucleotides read TGTGCCAGCAGCTTAATCAGGGCTCAAGGCGAGCAGTACTTC.

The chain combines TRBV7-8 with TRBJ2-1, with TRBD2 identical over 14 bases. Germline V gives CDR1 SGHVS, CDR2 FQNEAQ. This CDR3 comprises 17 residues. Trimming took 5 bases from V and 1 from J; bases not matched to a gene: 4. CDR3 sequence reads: CASSMGLAGASYNEQFF. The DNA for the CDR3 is TGTGCCAGCAGCATGGGACTAGCGGGAGCGTCCTACAATGAGCAGTTCTTC.

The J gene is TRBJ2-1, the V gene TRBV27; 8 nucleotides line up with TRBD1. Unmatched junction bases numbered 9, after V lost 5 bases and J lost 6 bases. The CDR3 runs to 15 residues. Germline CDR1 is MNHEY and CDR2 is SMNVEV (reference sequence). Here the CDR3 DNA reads TGTGCCAGCAGTCCTTGGGGGACAGGCGGCAATGAGCAGTTCTTC. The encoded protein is CASSPWGTGGNEQFF.

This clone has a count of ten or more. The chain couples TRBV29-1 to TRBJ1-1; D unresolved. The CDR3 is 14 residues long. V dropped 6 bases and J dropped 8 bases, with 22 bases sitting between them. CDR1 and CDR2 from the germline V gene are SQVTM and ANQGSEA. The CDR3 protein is CSVGRFGYKEEAFF. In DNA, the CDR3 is TGCAGCGTAGGGAGATTCGGTTACAAAGAAGAAGCTTTCTTT. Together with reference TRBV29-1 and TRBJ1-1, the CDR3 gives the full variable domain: SAVISQKPSRDICQRGTSLTIQCQVDSQVTMMFWYRQQPGQSLTLIATANQGSEATYESGFVIDKFPISRPNLTFSTLTVSNMSPEDSSIYLCSVGRFGYKEEAFFGQGTRLTVV.

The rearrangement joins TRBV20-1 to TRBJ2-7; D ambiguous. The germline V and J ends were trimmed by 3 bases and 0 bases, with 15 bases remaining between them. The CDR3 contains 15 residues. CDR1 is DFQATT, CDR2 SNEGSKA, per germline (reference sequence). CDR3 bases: TGCAGTGCTAGTAGCCTCAAATTCGCCTCCTACGAGCAGTACTTC. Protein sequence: CSASSLKFASYEQYF.

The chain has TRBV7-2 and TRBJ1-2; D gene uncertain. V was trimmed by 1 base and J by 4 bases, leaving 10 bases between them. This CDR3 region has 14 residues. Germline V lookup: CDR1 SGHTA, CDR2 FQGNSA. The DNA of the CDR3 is TGTGCCAGCAGCTTAGTCGGGAGTATCTATGGCTACACCTTC. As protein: CASSLVGSIYGYTF.

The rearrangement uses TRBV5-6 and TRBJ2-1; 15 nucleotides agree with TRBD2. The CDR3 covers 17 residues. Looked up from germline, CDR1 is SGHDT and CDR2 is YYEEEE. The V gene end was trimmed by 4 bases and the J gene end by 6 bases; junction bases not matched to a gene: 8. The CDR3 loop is CASSLGLAGGSGNEQFF. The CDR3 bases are TGTGCCAGCAGCCTGGGACTAGCGGGAGGATCAGGCAATGAGCAGTTCTTC.